A single sample is the source of the 19 T cell receptor beta chains below, sequenced in a study of blood T cell repertoires in COVID-19. Sequencing was performed with immunoSEQ multiplex PCR; in TCRdb, only in-frame clones are kept and a portion is missing. The sample lists around 53,000 clones, about four fifths occurring once. Material: peripheral blood. These receptors were obtained from a man between 65 and 85 years old with active COVID-19.

This clone showed up just a few times. The V gene is TRBV18, the J gene TRBJ2-1; D might be TRBD2 (5 bases). V lost 4 bases to trimming and J lost 8 bases, with 15 bases between them. This CDR3 contains 14 residues. Per germline, CDR1 KGHSH and CDR2 LQKENI. The CDR3 region is CASSLARERYEQFF. Here the CDR3 DNA reads TGTGCCAGCTCACTCGCGAGGGAGCGGTATGAGCAGTTCTTC.

V usage is TRBV5-5 and J usage is TRBJ1-2, with 7 positions matching TRBD1. The V gene's germline CDR1 is SGHKS and CDR2 YYEKEE (reference sequence). This CDR3 has 13 residues. The junction had 4 bases not matched to a gene; V was cut back by 2 bases and J by 6 bases. CDR3 sequence: CASSFTGENGYTF. CDR3 DNA sequence: TGTGCCAGCAGCTTTACAGGGGAGAATGGCTACACCTTC.

The chain couples TRBV9 to TRBJ2-7, with 7 positions matching TRBD1. The trim removed 0 bases at V and 5 bases at J, leaving 2 bases unmatched. In germline, CDR1 is SGDLS, CDR2 YYNGEE. The CDR3 is 13 residues long. CDR3 nucleotide sequence: TGTGCCAGCAGCGTAGGAGGGGGCCACGAGCAGTACTTC. Residues: CASSVGGGHEQYF.

The J gene is TRBJ2-7, the V gene TRBV7-2, with 9 bases matching TRBD2. Trimming took 5 bases from V and 0 from J; bases not matched to a gene: 11. The CDR3 is made up of 17 amino acids. Germline loops: CDR1 SGHTA, CDR2 FQGNSA. The CDR3 coding sequence is TGTGCCAGCAGCCCCCGACAGACTAGCGGTAGCTCCTACGAGCAGTACTTC. Translating it yields CASSPRQTSGSSYEQYF.

V usage is TRBV10-2 and J usage is TRBJ1-5; perhaps TRBD1 as D (5 bases). Germline values: CDR1 WSHSY, CDR2 SAAADI. The CDR3 loop spans 13 amino acids. Trimming left V 3 bases short and J 5 bases short, with 8 bases between. The CDR3 nucleotides read TGCGCCAGCAGTGACCAGGGCTATCAGCCCCAGCATTTT. Its translation: CASSDQGYQPQHF.

The chain joins TRBV18 to TRBJ2-2; D unresolved. Trimming removed 0 bases from V and 4 bases from J, with 6 bases in between. Germline assignment: CDR1 KGHSH and CDR2 LQKENI. The CDR3 sequence is 14 residues long. CDR3 region: CASSPPSRTGELFF. In DNA, the CDR3 is TGTGCCAGCTCACCACCTTCCCGCACCGGGGAGCTGTTTTTT.

This chain uses TRBV12-5 with TRBJ2-1, with D tentatively TRBD2 (5 bases). The CDR3 extends over 16 amino acids. The germline V gene encodes CDR1 LGHNT and CDR2 FRNRAP. Trimming removed 0 bases from V and 0 bases from J, with 9 bases in between. The CDR3 DNA is TGTGCTAGTGGTTTGGTTCGAGGGCTCTCCTACAATGAGCAGTTCTTC. It encodes CASGLVRGLSYNEQFF.

The chain combines TRBV24-1 with TRBJ1-4; 8 bases match TRBD1. CDR1 KGHDR and CDR2 SFDVKD come from the germline V gene. V trimming: 4 bases; J trimming: 8 bases; junction bases outside the gene matches: 14. This CDR3 has 17 residues. CDR3 nucleotide sequence: TGTGCCACCAGTGACCCCGGACAGGGTAATAGCGGGGAAAAACTGTTTTTT. This encodes CATSDPGQGNSGEKLFF.

V and J are TRBV4-3 and TRBJ2-3; 8 bases match TRBD2. In germline, CDR1 is LGHNA, CDR2 YSLEER. The CDR3 is 15 amino acids. V was pared by 6 bases and J by 1 base, with 6 bases of the junction left unmatched. The DNA for the CDR3 is TGCGCCAGCAGTCGTAGCGGGAAGGGCACAGATACGCAGTATTTT. Translating it yields CASSRSGKGTDTQYF.

The chain employs TRBV5-1 and TRBJ2-7; 9 bases match TRBD1. Germline values: CDR1 SGHRS, CDR2 YFSETQ. The CDR3 consists of 16 residues. V lost 1 base, J lost 7 bases, and 12 bases stayed unmatched. The CDR3 DNA is TGCGCCAGCAGCTTGCGAGGGACAGGGAGGTCGGGGGAGCAGTACTTC. Residues: CASSLRGTGRSGEQYF.

The chain couples TRBV10-3 to TRBJ2-6; the D gene is possibly TRBD2 (5 bases). CDR1 ENHRY and CDR2 SYGVKD come from the germline V gene. V lost 2 bases and J lost 8, with 13 bases in between. The CDR3 is 15 residues long. CDR3 sequence reads: CAISEAGRGSNVLTF. DNA of the CDR3: TGTGCCATCAGTGAGGCGGGCCGAGGGTCCAACGTCCTGACTTTC.

The chain joins TRBV5-1 to TRBJ2-7, with a weak D call TRBD2 (6 bases). The germline V and J ends were trimmed by 5 bases and 2 bases, with 20 bases remaining between them. The CDR3 loop spans 16 amino acids. Per germline, CDR1 SGHRS and CDR2 YFSETQ. This chain's CDR3 is CASRHLSGLETYEQYF. The CDR3 DNA is TGCGCCAGCAGGCATCTTTCGGGACTCGAGACCTACGAGCAGTACTTC.

The rearrangement links TRBV7-9 to TRBJ1-1, with 7 bases lining up with TRBD1. Germline V gives CDR1 SEHNR, CDR2 FQNEAQ (reference sequence). V shed 4 bases, J shed 8 bases, and the junction held 10 bases outside the gene matches. This CDR3 region has 14 residues. The CDR3: CASSSETTGHEAFF. In DNA, the CDR3 is TGTGCCAGCAGCTCGGAGACGACAGGGCACGAAGCTTTCTTT.

This sequence joins TRBV4-3 and TRBJ2-3; 13 bases are a match to TRBD2. The CDR3 consists of 17 residues. Germline V gene sequence: CDR1 LGHNA, CDR2 YSLEER. V was pared by 2 bases and J by 0 bases, with 2 bases of the junction left unmatched. CDR3 amino acids: CASSQMGLAGSTDTQYF. CDR3 bases: TGCGCCAGCAGCCAAATGGGACTAGCGGGGAGCACAGATACGCAGTATTTT.

V usage is TRBV7-3 and J usage is TRBJ2-3, with D possibly matching TRBD2 (6 bases). Germline V gene data show CDR1 as SGHTA and CDR2 as FQGTGA. The CDR3 length is 17 residues. The V end was cut by 1 base, the J end by 1 base, with 15 bases between. Written as DNA, the CDR3 is TGTGCCAGCAGCTTAATGAGGATTAGCGGTCGCACAGATACGCAGTATTTT. Translation gives CASSLMRISGRTDTQYF.

The CDR3 loop reads CASSRTSGRASDEQFF. The CDR3 coding sequence is TGTGCCAGCAGCCGGACTAGCGGGAGGGCCTCGGATGAGCAGTTCTTC. This chain connects TRBV11-3 to TRBJ2-1; 15 bases map to TRBD2. This CDR3 is built from 16 residues. Germline V CDR1 and CDR2: SGHNT, YENEEA. After removal of 5 bases from V and 8 bases from J, the junction contained 7 bases not matched to a gene.

This clone was counted between two and nine times. The chain recombines TRBV2 with TRBJ1-5, with D perhaps TRBD1 (6 bases). The germline V and J ends were trimmed by 5 bases and 3 bases, with 8 bases remaining between them. The CDR3 spans 13 residues. Germline-derived CDR1 and CDR2 are SNHLY and FYNNEI. The CDR3: CASSRQVNQPQHF. Here the CDR3 DNA reads TGTGCCAGCAGTCGACAGGTCAATCAGCCCCAGCATTTT.

This chain links TRBV28 with TRBJ2-2; 9 positions match TRBD2. Losses at the gene ends were 6 bases for V and 1 base for J; bases not matched to a gene: 6. The length of the CDR3 is 16 residues. Germline lookup yields CDR1 MDHEN and CDR2 SYDVKM. In DNA, the CDR3 is TGTGCCAGCAGAATAGCGGGAGAACGGAACACCGGGGAGCTGTTTTTT. Translation: CASRIAGERNTGELFF.

The chain employs TRBV6-2 or TRBV6-3 and TRBJ2-7; TRBD1 agrees at 8 bases. The CDR3 is made up of 15 amino acids. Germline V lookup: CDR1 MNHEY, CDR2 SVGEGT. The V and J ends lost 4 bases and 7 bases, in that order; junction bases with no gene match: 12. CDR3 in DNA: TGTGCCAGCAGTTCGGGACAGGCTGGACCCCTTGAGCAGTACTTC. Protein product: CASSSGQAGPLEQYF.